This T cell receptor beta chain was captured in a study of spatial heterogeneity in lung cancer. Findings and limits, study-wide: Estimation of coverage gave values of around 7% for alpha and 13% for beta chains in tumor T cells. Tumors with more nonsynonymous mutations had more expanded intratumoral alpha and beta TCRs.

Individual TCR cDNA molecules each bore their own unique molecular identifier. TCRdb processed the 5' RACE reads anew with MiXCR; each CDR3 protein has one entry. The sample shows several thousand distinct CDR3 sequences, about 13% of them seen only once. For this clonotype: Its cognate antigen is unknown. A library prepared for alpha chains yielded this beta chain as an off-target read; its size is of little meaning.

Sample time point: sample taken at primary tumor resection. The donors, 70 or so patients with untreated early-stage non-small cell lung cancer, provided the samples. The study sequenced unsorted whole RNA from tumor, nontumor lung or frozen PBMC. The CDR3 is 15 amino acids. Germline V CDR1 and CDR2: PRHDT, FYEKMQ (reference sequence). V lost 0 bases to trimming and J lost 3 bases, with 11 bases between them. The sequence came from a male donor with early-stage non-small cell lung cancer. This rearrangement joins TRBV13 to TRBJ1-1; D is ambiguous. The sequenced sample was lung tumor tissue, obtained at surgery. The CDR3 sequence is CASSLGLRGDTEAFF. CDR3 coding DNA: TGTGCCAGCAGCTTAGGGCTACGCGGTGACACTGAAGCTTTCTTT.